This T cell receptor beta chain appears in the sequencing data of a study of CD8 T cells in ankylosing spondylitis. V lost 6 bases and J lost 7, with 12 bases in between. Per germline, CDR1 MNHEY and CDR2 SMNVEV (reference sequence). CDR3 size: 12 residues. This clonotype was seen at least ten times. Antigen specificity is unknown. General study points: A CD8+ phenotype characterized the disease-linked clones, which were relatively rare in peripheral blood. Certain motif variants had earlier been reported in reactive arthritis synovial fluid and blood. A motif in TCR beta, a set of fewer than ten highly homologous variants, appeared characteristic of ankylosing spondylitis blood.

The authors made TCR beta libraries by quantitative 5'-RACE with molecular barcodes. Each CDR3 protein is one row after TCRdb ran MiXCR on the 5' RACE reads. In the table there are roughly 90,000 distinct CDR3 sequences, approximately 8.9% of which are singletons. The sequenced sample consisted of blood, either unsorted or a sorted T cell fraction (not recorded which). The V and J genes are TRBV27 and TRBJ1-2; maybe TRBD1 (6 bases). The sequence derives from a male donor with ankylosing spondylitis. The CDR3 region is CASRQGGGGYTF. The CDR3 DNA sequence: TGTGCCAGCAGGCAAGGGGGAGGTGGCTACACCTTC.